This record looks at one T cell receptor (beta chain) sequence and its context. Its antigen is as yet unknown. The data were obtained in a study of early stage breast cancer tumors. Study-wide background: Invasive lobular carcinomas made up about 30% of the 12 ER+/PR+/HER2- tumors.

Generated by immunoSEQ multiplex PCR, the TCRdb table keeps only in-frame clones and is missing some. The sample holds 25,000 to 30,000 clones, about 83% seen once. Study-wide results and limits: Most shared enriched TCRB sequences were commonly generated ones.

The germline V gene has CDR1 LGHNA and CDR2 YNFKEQ. CDR3 size: 17 residues. With 0 bases clipped from V and 3 bases from J, the junction kept 9 bases outside the gene matches. The sequence was obtained from a person aged 45-65 years with breast cancer. Sequencing input: blood. The rearrangement links TRBV4-2 to TRBJ1-2; 8 bases agree with TRBD1. The CDR3 loop reads CASSQEGTGGGYYGYTF. The CDR3 bases are TGTGCCAGCAGCCAAGAGGGGACAGGAGGAGGGTACTATGGCTACACCTTC.